A selection of T cell receptor beta chains follows, all from one sample in a study of cytomegalovirus exposure and HLA in healthy donors. Assay: immunoSEQ multiplex PCR; the TCRdb copy retains only in-frame clones and omits some. The table records 100,000 to 150,000 clones, roughly four fifths of them present only once. The source material was PBMCs. The receptor source for this set is a man aged 45 to 65 in good health and CMV-seronegative. The CDR3 runs from the conserved cysteine through the conserved F or W. The order of the fields is V gene, J gene, clone size, D gene, CDR3 DNA, CDR3 protein. The D gene is left open where the match is weak. Part of the rows lack a size; the others show once, few, many or a class for expanded clones.

TRBV7-9	TRBJ1-4	once	TRBD1	TGTGCCAGCAGCCACGGGACAGTTAATGAAAAACTGTTTTTT	CASSHGTVNEKLFF
TRBV2	TRBJ1-1	-	-	TGTGCCACTATACAGGGCACTGAAGCTTTCTTT	CATIQGTEAFF
TRBV21-1	TRBJ1-2	-	-	TGTGCCAGCAGCAAAGACGGCACCTTC	CASSKDGTF
TRBV27	TRBJ2-7	few	TRBD1	TGTGCCAGCAGTCCATCAAGGGACAGCTCCTACGAGCAGTACTTC	CASSPSRDSSYEQYF
TRBV5-4	TRBJ2-5	-	TRBD2	TGTGCCAGCAGCTTCGGACTAGCGGTGAAAGAGACCCAGTACTTC	CASSFGLAVKETQYF
TRBV6-5	TRBJ1-2	-	TRBD1	TGTGCCAGCAGTCGGGACAGGGAGGTCTATGGCTACACCTTC	CASSRDREVYGYTF
TRBV11-3	TRBJ2-1	-	-	TGTGCCAGCAGCTTGGAACAGGGCAATGAGCAGTTCTTC	CASSLEQGNEQFF
TRBV19	TRBJ2-5	-	-	TGTGCCAGTAGTCTCAGCAGGGACCAAGAGACCCAGTACTTC	CASSLSRDQETQYF
TRBV7-2	TRBJ1-2	once	-	TGTGCCAGCAGCTTTTTACAGGGTGGTGGCTACACCTTC	CASSFLQGGGYTF
TRBV10-3	TRBJ1-2	-	TRBD1	TGTGCCATCAGTGAGGACAGGGAATATGGCTACACCTTC	CAISEDREYGYTF
TRBV7-9	TRBJ2-3	-	-	TGTGCCAGCAGCTTAGACCCGGGTACAGATACGCAGTATTTT	CASSLDPGTDTQYF
TRBV5-1	TRBJ1-6	-	-	TGCGCCAGCAGCTTGGGACAGAATTCACCCCTCCACTTT	CASSLGQNSPLHF
TRBV30	TRBJ1-5	-	-	TGTGCCTGGAGTGCCGGGGGTCTCGGGCAGCCCCAGCATTTT	CAWSAGGLGQPQHF
TRBV19	TRBJ2-2	-	TRBD2	TGTGCCAGTAGCCTACTAGCGGGGGGGATTAACACCGGGGAGCTGTTTTTT	CASSLLAGGINTGELFF
TRBV2	TRBJ1-6	-	TRBD1	TGTGCCAGCAATGGACAGGGAACGGAGAATTCACCCCTCCACTTT	CASNGQGTENSPLHF
TRBV2	TRBJ1-5	-	TRBD1	TGTGCCAGCAGTGAAGACAGGGGCCCTCAAAGGCCCCAGCATTTT	CASSEDRGPQRPQHF
TRBV30	TRBJ1-2	-	-	TGTGCCTGGAGTGTACGGGGGGATGGCTACACCTTC	CAWSVRGDGYTF
TRBV5-8	TRBJ2-5	-	-	TGTGCCAGCACCATCACAGGGGAGGAAAAGACCCAGTACTTC	CASTITGEEKTQYF
TRBV7-9	TRBJ2-5	-	-	TGTGCCAGCAACCGGCCACCCGAGGGCCAAGAGACCCAGTACTTC	CASNRPPEGQETQYF
TRBV5-4	TRBJ1-6	-	TRBD1	TGTGCCAGCAGCCCCGTGTCGGACAGGGGGCGAGGGTCACCCCTCCACTTT	CASSPVSDRGRGSPLHF
TRBV7-8	TRBJ2-1	-	-	TGTGCCAGCAGCGGATATTTAGCGGCCGATGAGCAGTTCTTC	CASSGYLAADEQFF
TRBV4-2	TRBJ1-2	-	-	TGTGCCAGCAGCCAAGGTGGGGGGGGAGATGGCTACACCTTC	CASSQGGGGDGYTF
TRBV2	TRBJ1-5	-	-	TGTGCCAGCAGTGAAGCGCAATCGGGGATTGAGCCCCAGCATTTT	CASSEAQSGIEPQHF
TRBV18	TRBJ1-4	-	TRBD1	TGTGCCAGCTTATCAGGAGGGACAGGGGTCCCTGAAAAACTGTTTTTT	CASLSGGTGVPEKLFF